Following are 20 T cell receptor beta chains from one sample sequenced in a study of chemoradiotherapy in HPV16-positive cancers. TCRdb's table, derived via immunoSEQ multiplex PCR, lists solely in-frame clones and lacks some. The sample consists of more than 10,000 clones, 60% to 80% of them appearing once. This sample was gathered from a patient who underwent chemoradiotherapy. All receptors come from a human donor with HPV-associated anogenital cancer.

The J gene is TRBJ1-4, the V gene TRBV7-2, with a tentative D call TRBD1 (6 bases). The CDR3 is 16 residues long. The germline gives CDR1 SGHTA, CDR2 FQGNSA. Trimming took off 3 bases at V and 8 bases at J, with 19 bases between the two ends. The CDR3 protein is CASSFVDTGWGEKLFF. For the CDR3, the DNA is TGTGCCAGCAGCTTCGTCGACACAGGGTGGGGGGAAAAACTGTTTTTT. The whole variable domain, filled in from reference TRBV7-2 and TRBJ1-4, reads GAGVSQSPSNKVTEKGKDVELRCDPISGHTALYWYRQSLGQGLEFLIYFQGNSAPDKSGLPSDRFSAERTGGSVSTLTIQRTQQEDSAVYLCASSFVDTGWGEKLFFGSGTQLSVL.

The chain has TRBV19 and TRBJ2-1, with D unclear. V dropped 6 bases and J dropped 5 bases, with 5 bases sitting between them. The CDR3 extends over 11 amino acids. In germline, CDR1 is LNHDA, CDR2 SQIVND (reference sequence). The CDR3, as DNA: TGTGCCAGTAGGATAAACAATGAGCAGTTCTTC. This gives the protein CASRINNEQFF.

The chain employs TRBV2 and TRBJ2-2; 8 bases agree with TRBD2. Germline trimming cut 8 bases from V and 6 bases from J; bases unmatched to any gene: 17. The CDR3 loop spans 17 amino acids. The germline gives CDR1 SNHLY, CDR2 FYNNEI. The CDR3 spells CASSTRSGGIVAGELFF. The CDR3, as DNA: TGTGCCAGCTCAACACGAAGCGGGGGAATAGTCGCCGGGGAGCTGTTTTTT.

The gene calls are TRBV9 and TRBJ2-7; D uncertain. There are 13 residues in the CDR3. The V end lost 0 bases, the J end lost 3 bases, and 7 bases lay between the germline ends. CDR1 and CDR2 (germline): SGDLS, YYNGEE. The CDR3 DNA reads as TGTGCCAGCAGCGTAGACCTAAACTACGAGCAGTACTTC. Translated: CASSVDLNYEQYF. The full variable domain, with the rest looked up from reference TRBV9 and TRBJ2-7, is DSGVTQTPKHLITATGQRVTLRCSPRSGDLSVYWYQQSLDQGLQFLIQYYNGEERAKGNILERFSAQQFPDLHSELNLSSLELGDSALYFCASSVDLNYEQYFGPGTRLTVT.

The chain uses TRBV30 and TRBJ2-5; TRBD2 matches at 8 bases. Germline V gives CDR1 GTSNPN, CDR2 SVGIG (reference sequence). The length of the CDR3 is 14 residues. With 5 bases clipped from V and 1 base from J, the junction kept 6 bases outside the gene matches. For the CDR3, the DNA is TGTGCCTGGGCGGGGGGAGGCCTCCAAGAGACCCAGTACTTC. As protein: CAWAGGGLQETQYF.

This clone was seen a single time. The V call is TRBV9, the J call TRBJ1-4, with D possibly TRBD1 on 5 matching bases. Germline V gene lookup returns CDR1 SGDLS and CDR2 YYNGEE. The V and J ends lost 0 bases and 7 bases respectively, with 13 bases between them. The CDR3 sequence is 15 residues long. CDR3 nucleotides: TGTGCCAGCAGCGTAGACATCGGGGCAGTTGAAAAACTGTTTTTT. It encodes CASSVDIGAVEKLFF.

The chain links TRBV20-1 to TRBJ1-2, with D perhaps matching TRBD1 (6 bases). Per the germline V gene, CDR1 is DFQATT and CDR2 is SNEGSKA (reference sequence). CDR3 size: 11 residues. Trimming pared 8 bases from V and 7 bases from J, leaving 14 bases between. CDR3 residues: CSYPIGGGYTF. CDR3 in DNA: TGCAGTTACCCCATAGGGGGTGGCTACACCTTC.

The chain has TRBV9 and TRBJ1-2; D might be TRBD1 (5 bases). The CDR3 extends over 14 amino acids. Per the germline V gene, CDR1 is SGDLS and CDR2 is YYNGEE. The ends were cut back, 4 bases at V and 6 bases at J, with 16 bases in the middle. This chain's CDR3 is CASSLSGGVDGYTF. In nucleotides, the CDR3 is TGTGCCAGCAGCCTGAGTGGGGGAGTCGATGGCTACACCTTC.

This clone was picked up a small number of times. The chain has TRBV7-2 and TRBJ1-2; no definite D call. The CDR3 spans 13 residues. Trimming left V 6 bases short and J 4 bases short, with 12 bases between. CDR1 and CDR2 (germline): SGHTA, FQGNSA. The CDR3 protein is CASRSKGPYGYTF. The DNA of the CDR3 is TGTGCCAGCAGGAGTAAGGGCCCCTATGGCTACACCTTC.

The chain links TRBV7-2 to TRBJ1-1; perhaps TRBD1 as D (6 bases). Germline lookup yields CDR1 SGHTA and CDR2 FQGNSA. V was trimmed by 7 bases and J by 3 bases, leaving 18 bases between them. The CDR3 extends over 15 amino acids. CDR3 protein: CASTSQTGRDTEAFF. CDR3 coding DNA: TGTGCCAGCACCTCTCAGACAGGCCGGGACACTGAAGCTTTCTTT. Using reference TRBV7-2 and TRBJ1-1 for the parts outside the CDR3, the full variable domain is GAGVSQSPSNKVTEKGKDVELRCDPISGHTALYWYRQSLGQGLEFLIYFQGNSAPDKSGLPSDRFSAERTGGSVSTLTIQRTQQEDSAVYLCASTSQTGRDTEAFFGQGTRLTVV.

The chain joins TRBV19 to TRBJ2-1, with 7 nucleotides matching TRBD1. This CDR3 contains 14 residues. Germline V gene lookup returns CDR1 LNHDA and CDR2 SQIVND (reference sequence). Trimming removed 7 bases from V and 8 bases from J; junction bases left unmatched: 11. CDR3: CASKRDRARDEQFF. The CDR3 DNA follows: TGTGCCAGTAAACGAGACAGGGCCCGCGATGAGCAGTTCTTC.

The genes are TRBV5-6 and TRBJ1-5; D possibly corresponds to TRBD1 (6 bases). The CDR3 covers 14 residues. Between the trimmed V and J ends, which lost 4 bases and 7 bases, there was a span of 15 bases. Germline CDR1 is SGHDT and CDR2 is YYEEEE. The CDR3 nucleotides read TGTGCCAGCAGCCTGGCGGGGGGCAGGCAGCCCCAGCATTTT. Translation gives CASSLAGGRQPQHF.

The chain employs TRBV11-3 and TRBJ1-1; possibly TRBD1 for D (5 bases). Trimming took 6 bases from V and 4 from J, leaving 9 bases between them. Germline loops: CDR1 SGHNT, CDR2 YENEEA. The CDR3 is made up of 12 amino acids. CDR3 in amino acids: CASRGRGTEAFF. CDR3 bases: TGTGCCAGCAGGGGACGGGGCACTGAAGCTTTCTTT.

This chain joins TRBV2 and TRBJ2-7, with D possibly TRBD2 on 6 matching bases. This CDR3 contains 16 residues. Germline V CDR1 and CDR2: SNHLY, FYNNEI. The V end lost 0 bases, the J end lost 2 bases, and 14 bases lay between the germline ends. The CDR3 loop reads CASSEAWDLATYEQYF. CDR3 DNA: TGTGCCAGCAGTGAAGCGTGGGACTTGGCCACCTACGAGCAGTACTTC.

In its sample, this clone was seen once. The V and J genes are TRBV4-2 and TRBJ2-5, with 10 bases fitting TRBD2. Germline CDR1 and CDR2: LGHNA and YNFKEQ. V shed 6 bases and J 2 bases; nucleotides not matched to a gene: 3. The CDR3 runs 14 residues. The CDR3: CASSISGGQETQYF. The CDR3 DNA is TGTGCCAGCAGTATTAGCGGGGGGCAAGAGACCCAGTACTTC.

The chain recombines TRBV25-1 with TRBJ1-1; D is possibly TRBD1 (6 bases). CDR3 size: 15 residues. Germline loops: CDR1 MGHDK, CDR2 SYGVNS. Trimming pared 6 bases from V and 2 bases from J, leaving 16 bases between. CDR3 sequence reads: CASRETGTLNTEAFF. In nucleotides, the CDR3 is TGTGCCAGCAGGGAAACCGGGACACTAAACACTGAAGCTTTCTTT.

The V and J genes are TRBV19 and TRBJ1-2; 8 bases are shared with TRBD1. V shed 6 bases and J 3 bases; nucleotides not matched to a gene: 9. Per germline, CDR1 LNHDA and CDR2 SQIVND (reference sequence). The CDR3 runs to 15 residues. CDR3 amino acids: CASRPTGAPDYGYTF. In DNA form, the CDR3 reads TGTGCCAGTAGACCGACAGGGGCGCCTGACTATGGCTACACCTTC.

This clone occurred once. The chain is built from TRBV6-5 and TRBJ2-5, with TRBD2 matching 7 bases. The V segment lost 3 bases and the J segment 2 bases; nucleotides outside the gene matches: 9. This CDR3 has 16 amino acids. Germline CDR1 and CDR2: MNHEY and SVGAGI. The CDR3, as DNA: TGTGCCAGCAGTTATAGCCCAGCGGGGTTTCAAGAGACCCAGTACTTC. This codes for CASSYSPAGFQETQYF.

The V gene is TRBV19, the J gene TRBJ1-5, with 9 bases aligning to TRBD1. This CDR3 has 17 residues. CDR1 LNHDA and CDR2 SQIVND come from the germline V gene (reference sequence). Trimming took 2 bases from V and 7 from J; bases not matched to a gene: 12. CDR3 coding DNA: TGTGCCAGTAGTATATCCGGGACAGGGTATATTAGGCAGCCCCAGCATTTT. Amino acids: CASSISGTGYIRQPQHF.

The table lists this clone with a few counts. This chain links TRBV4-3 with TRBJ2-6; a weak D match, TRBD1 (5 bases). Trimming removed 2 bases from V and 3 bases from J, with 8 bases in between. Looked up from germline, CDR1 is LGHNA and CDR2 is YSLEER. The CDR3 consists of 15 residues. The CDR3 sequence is CASSQIQGGANVLTF. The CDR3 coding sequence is TGCGCCAGCAGCCAAATTCAGGGTGGGGCCAACGTCCTGACTTTC.